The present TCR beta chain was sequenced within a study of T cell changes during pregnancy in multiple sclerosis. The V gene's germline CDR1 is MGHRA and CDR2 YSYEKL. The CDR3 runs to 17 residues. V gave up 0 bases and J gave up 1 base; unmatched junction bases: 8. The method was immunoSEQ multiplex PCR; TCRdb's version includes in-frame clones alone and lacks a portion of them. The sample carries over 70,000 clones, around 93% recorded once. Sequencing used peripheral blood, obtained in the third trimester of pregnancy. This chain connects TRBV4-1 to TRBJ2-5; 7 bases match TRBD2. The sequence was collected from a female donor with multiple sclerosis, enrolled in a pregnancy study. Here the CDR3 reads CASSQESGRLAQETQYF. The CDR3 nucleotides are TGCGCCAGCAGCCAAGAATCCGGGAGGTTGGCCCAAGAGACCCAGTACTTC.